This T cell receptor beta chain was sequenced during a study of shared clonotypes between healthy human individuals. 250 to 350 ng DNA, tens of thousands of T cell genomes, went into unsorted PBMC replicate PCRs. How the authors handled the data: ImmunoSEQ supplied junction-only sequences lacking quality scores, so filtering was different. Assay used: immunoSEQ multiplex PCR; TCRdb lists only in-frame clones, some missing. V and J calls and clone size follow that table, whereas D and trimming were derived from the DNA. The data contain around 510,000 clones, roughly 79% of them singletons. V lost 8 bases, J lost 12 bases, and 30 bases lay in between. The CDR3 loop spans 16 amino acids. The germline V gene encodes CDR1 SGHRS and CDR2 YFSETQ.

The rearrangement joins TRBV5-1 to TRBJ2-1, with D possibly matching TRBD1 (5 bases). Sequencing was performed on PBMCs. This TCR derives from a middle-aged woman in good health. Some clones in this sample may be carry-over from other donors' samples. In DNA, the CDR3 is TGCGCCAGAACAAGGCTAGGGGCCCCCATCAAGTCTCCGCAGTTCTTC. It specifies CARTRLGAPIKSPQFF.